The 8 T cell receptor beta chains given below trace back to one sample, sequenced in a study of regulatory dendritic cells for organ transplantation. What these receptors recognize is not known. Sorted subsets were CFSE-labeled and cultured roughly 5 days with allogeneic dendritic cells. Measured with immunoSEQ multiplex PCR; TCRdb has only the in-frame clones, and not every one. The sample contains more than 15,000 clones, more than 60% of which appear only once. The sequenced material came from memory CD4+ T cells from blood cultured with regulatory dendritic cells. Subset of the sample: CD45RO+ memory T cells. The receptor source for this set is a human donor in good health.

The rearrangement uses TRBV7-3 and TRBJ2-7; tentatively, D is TRBD2 (6 bases). The CDR3 is 14 amino acids. Per the germline V gene, CDR1 is SGHTA and CDR2 is FQGTGA. The V gene lost 5 bases and the J gene lost 6 bases, with 17 bases spanning the gap. The CDR3 is CASSAGPGTVEQYF. As DNA, the CDR3 is TGTGCCAGCAGCGCAGGGCCCGGGACTGTCGAGCAGTACTTC.

V usage is TRBV23-1 and J usage is TRBJ2-5; TRBD1 matches 7 bases. TRBV23-1 is noted as an ORF with a role that remains uncertain. The trim removed 4 bases at V and 2 bases at J, leaving 13 bases unmatched. The CDR3 has 17 residues. This chain's CDR3 is CASSRRQGARVQETQYF. CDR3 DNA sequence: TGCGCCAGCAGTCGTAGACAGGGTGCTAGAGTTCAAGAGACCCAGTACTTC.

The V call is TRBV21-1, the J call TRBJ1-2. TRBV21-1 is marked as a pseudogene. The CDR3 totals 15 residues. CDR3 nucleotides: TGTGCCAGCAGCAAAGCGAAAGGAGCTAACTATGGCTACACCTTC. Amino acid sequence: CASSKAKGANYGYTF.

The chain joins TRBV18 to TRBJ2-2; D gene uncertain. Germline loops: CDR1 KGHSH, CDR2 LQKENI. Trimming shortened V by 5 bases and J by 3 bases, and 7 bases separated the two germline ends. The CDR3 loop spans 13 amino acids. CDR3 DNA sequence: TGTGCCAGCTCAAGTCAGGACACCGGGGAGCTGTTTTTT. It yields the protein CASSSQDTGELFF.

The chain has TRBV9 and TRBJ2-1; D is perhaps TRBD2 (7 bases). Germline loops: CDR1 SGDLS, CDR2 YYNGEE. This CDR3 has 14 amino acids. Between the trimmed V and J ends, which lost 10 bases and 4 bases, there was a span of 18 bases. CDR3 coding DNA: TGTGCCGACCAGGGGCGGGAGAGATACAATGAGCAGTTCTTC. Residues: CADQGRERYNEQFF.

The chain joins TRBV2 to TRBJ1-1; 10 positions match TRBD1. The CDR3 is 17 residues long. With V trimmed by 6 bases and J by 2 bases, 12 bases remained unmatched. Germline V gene sequence: CDR1 SNHLY, CDR2 FYNNEI. The CDR3 reads CASRTPRDRGLNTEAFF. The CDR3 bases are TGTGCCAGCAGGACCCCCCGGGACAGGGGCTTAAACACTGAAGCTTTCTTT.

The chain combines TRBV5-4 with TRBJ2-5, with 12 bases that match TRBD2. Germline CDR1 and CDR2: SGHNT and YYREEE (reference sequence). The CDR3 totals 17 residues. V gave up 3 bases and J gave up 3 bases; unmatched junction bases: 9. CDR3 loop: CASSSGRLAGGEETQYF. The CDR3 region has the DNA TGTGCCAGCAGCTCGGGTCGTCTAGCGGGGGGGGAAGAGACCCAGTACTTC. Variable domain in full (rest from reference TRBV5-4 and TRBJ2-5): ETGVTQSPTHLIKTRGQQVTLRCSSQSGHNTVSWYQQALGQGPQFIFQYYREEENGRGNFPPRFSGLQFPNYSSELNVNALELDDSALYLCASSSGRLAGGEETQYFGPGTRLLVL.

The chain combines TRBV4-1 with TRBJ1-4, with D uncertain. The length of the CDR3 is 16 residues. V lost 4 bases and J lost 0, with 12 bases in between. In germline, CDR1 is MGHRA, CDR2 YSYEKL. For the CDR3, the DNA is TGCGCCAGCAGCCCCAGGTCAACGACAACTAATGAAAAACTGTTTTTT. Residues: CASSPRSTTTNEKLFF.